This TCR beta chain was documented in a study of vaccination and CD4 T cells after COVID-19. Whole-study context: Post-vaccine sample collection happened at a median of around 65 days after dose two, ranging 14 to 241. Stimuli were overlapping spike peptide pools of SARS-CoV-2 and three common cold coronaviruses (HCoV-NL63, HCoV-OC43, HCoV-229E). The study, taken as a whole, reports: Reactive clonotype counts went from median around 20 after infection to 30 to 45 after vaccination, nonsignificantly.

This sample's treatment: roughly 10-day PBMC culture with coronavirus spike peptide pools or control peptides (ViraFEST assay). Gathered ahead of the COVID-19 pandemic (2011-2018) were the CD4+ T cells of the unexposed donor. ViraFEST used peptide pools to expand antigen-specific T cells, then sequenced TCRs. In this sample, this clonotype turned up a few times. Its antigen is currently unknown. J lost 1 base, V lost 5 bases, and 4 bases had no gene match. This CDR3 is 14 amino acids long. CDR1 is SGHTA, CDR2 FQGNSA, per germline. The Oncomine TCR Beta short-read assay generated sequence data from the DNA of cultured CD4+ T cells. TCRdb passed the PCR reads through MiXCR, listing each CDR3 protein once. Here the sample spans about 8,400 distinct CDR3 sequences, 45% to 50% being singletons.

The sequenced sample was CD4+ T cells from blood, cultured in vitro. This chain joins TRBV7-2 and TRBJ1-1; 7 nucleotides agree with TRBD1. The receptor's source is a human donor in good health. In nucleotides, the CDR3 is TGTGCCAGCAGCCCGGGACAGTCGAACACTGAAGCTTTCTTT. Its protein is CASSPGQSNTEAFF.